Below, 31 T cell receptor beta chains from the same sample are listed, as sequenced in a study of HIV-infected children after antiretroviral therapy interruption. Stated treatment: PENTA 11 planned treatment interruption arm or continuous ART arm. The TCR library was built from RNA with a 3' RACE protocol and unique molecular identifiers. One entry per CDR3 protein, called by TCRdb with MiXCR from the 3' RACE reads. This sample has about 89,000 distinct CDR3 sequences, with roughly 6.7% found just once. Sequenced material: CD45RA+ CD4+ T cells from PBMCs, pooled from several time points, taken from a donor given antiretroviral therapy, either interrupted or continuous. Regarding subset: naive CD4+ CD45RA+ CD45RO- T cells. The receptors derive from a pool of human donors with HIV.

The table lists this clonotype with many counts. V usage is TRBV23-1 and J usage is TRBJ2-1; 7 nucleotides align to TRBD1. TRBV23-1 carries the ORF label, with uncertain function. With 6 bases clipped from V and 9 bases from J, the junction kept 8 bases outside the gene matches. This CDR3 has 13 amino acids. The CDR3 region has the DNA TGCGCCAGCAGCTCTCAGGGGGTACGTGAGCAGTTCTTC. As protein: CASSSQGVREQFF.

This chain uses TRBV5-1 with TRBJ1-4; tentatively, D is TRBD1 (6 bases). Germline V lookup: CDR1 SGHRS, CDR2 YFSETQ. This CDR3 has 14 amino acids. The V end lost 2 bases, the J end lost 8 bases, and 13 bases lay between the germline ends. DNA for the CDR3: TGCGCCAGCAGCTTATTACAGGGCGGAGAAAAACTGTTTTTT. Amino acids: CASSLLQGGEKLFF.

This clonotype was found many times. The chain carries TRBV3-1 and TRBJ2-7, with D perhaps TRBD2 (6 bases). With 1 base removed from V and 7 bases from J, the gap between germline ends came to 17 bases. This CDR3 has 15 amino acids. Looked up from germline, CDR1 is LGHDT and CDR2 is YNNKEL (reference sequence). CDR3 in amino acids: CASSQGGTLPGEQYF. CDR3 DNA: TGTGCCAGCAGCCAAGGCGGGACCCTCCCCGGAGAGCAGTACTTC.

This clonotype was detected ten times or more. CDR3 residues: CASSILLAGGPNEQFF. The CDR3 DNA reads TGTGCCAGCAGTATATTACTAGCGGGAGGTCCGAATGAGCAGTTCTTC. J is TRBJ2-1 and V is TRBV28, with 12 bases aligning to TRBD2. The CDR3 covers 16 residues. V shed 5 bases and J 7 bases; nucleotides not matched to a gene: 9. Germline CDR1 reads MDHEN; CDR2 reads SYDVKM.

This clonotype was counted ten times or more. The rearrangement links TRBV3-1 to TRBJ2-2; D uncertain. Per germline, CDR1 LGHDT and CDR2 YNNKEL (reference sequence). CDR3 length: 16 residues. The V and J ends lost 1 base and 2 bases respectively, with 11 bases between them. The chain's CDR3 is CASSQVARLNTGELFF. Here the CDR3 DNA reads TGTGCCAGCAGCCAAGTCGCGAGGCTAAACACCGGGGAGCTGTTTTTT.

The chain has TRBV29-1 and TRBJ1-2, with 8 positions matching TRBD1. Germline CDR1 reads SQVTM; CDR2 reads ANQGSEA. After removal of 2 bases from V and 5 bases from J, the junction contained 4 bases not matched to a gene. The CDR3 contains 13 residues. The CDR3 protein is CSVEQGAPYGYTF. For the CDR3, the DNA is TGCAGCGTTGAACAGGGGGCGCCTTATGGCTACACCTTC.

This chain uses TRBV28 with TRBJ2-7; D gene ambiguous. Germline CDR1 and CDR2: MDHEN and SYDVKM. The germline V and J ends were trimmed by 9 bases and 2 bases, with 20 bases remaining between them. The CDR3 runs to 15 residues. The CDR3: CARPFPGYQTYEQYF. For the CDR3, the DNA is TGTGCCAGACCCTTTCCTGGGTACCAAACCTACGAGCAGTACTTC.

In its sample, this clonotype was seen many times. The CDR3 bases are TGTGCCAGTAGTATGACAGCTACCACAGATACGCAGTATTTT. This gives the protein CASSMTATTDTQYF. The chain uses TRBV19 and TRBJ2-3, with a weak D call TRBD1 (5 bases). The CDR3 extends over 14 amino acids. CDR1 is LNHDA and CDR2 is SQIVND in the germline V gene (reference sequence). Between the trimmed V and J ends, which lost 3 bases and 2 bases, there was a span of 9 bases.

This clonotype was detected many times. The chain carries TRBV23-1 and TRBJ1-3; D unresolved. TRBV23-1 is placed among ORFs of uncertain function. V was cut by 2 bases and J by 0 bases, with 17 bases left in between. The CDR3 is 18 residues long. CDR3 DNA: TGCGCCAGCAGTCAACCCCTGTTCCCGACCCGCTCTGGAAACACCATATATTTT. It is translated as CASSQPLFPTRSGNTIYF.

This clonotype turned up a few times. V is TRBV20-1 and J is TRBJ2-5; D might be TRBD2 (5 bases). Germline V gene data show CDR1 as DFQATT and CDR2 as SNEGSKA (reference sequence). The CDR3 is 16 amino acids. The V end lost 0 bases, the J end lost 6 bases, and 20 bases lay between the germline ends. In nucleotides, the CDR3 is TGCAGTGCTAGAGACCGACGGGGAGTAGGCAGACAGACCCAGTACTTC. Its protein product is CSARDRRGVGRQTQYF.

V usage is TRBV2 and J usage is TRBJ1-5, with D hard to call. The CDR3 has 15 residues. Germline CDR1 reads SNHLY; CDR2 reads FYNNEI. V was pared by 4 bases and J by 1 base, with 11 bases between. CDR3 protein: CASSAGFGSNQPQHF. DNA for the CDR3: TGTGCCAGCAGTGCCGGTTTCGGGAGCAATCAGCCCCAGCATTTT.

This clonotype appeared a few times. The V call is TRBV20-1, the J call TRBJ1-2, with D tentatively TRBD1 (5 bases). Trimming cost V 3 bases and J 7 bases, with 24 bases left between them. The length of the CDR3 is 16 residues. CDR1 is DFQATT, CDR2 SNEGSKA, per germline (reference sequence). The CDR3 DNA reads TGCAGTGCTAGTACTATCAGGAGGGTGAAAGGGGCTGGCTACACCTTC. As protein: CSASTIRRVKGAGYTF.

This clonotype was seen repeatedly, ten times or more. The V call is TRBV11-2, the J call TRBJ2-1, with 8 bases aligning to TRBD1. CDR3 size: 19 residues. V lost 0 bases to trimming and J lost 3 bases; unmatched junction nucleotides: 13. The germline gives CDR1 SGHAT, CDR2 FQNNGV. CDR3 bases: TGTGCCAGCAGCTTAGATCCCCAGGGGGCGCAGGCGGTCTACAATGAGCAGTTCTTC. Translating it yields CASSLDPQGAQAVYNEQFF. The whole variable domain, filled in from reference TRBV11-2 and TRBJ2-1, reads EAGVAQSPRYKIIEKRQSVAFWCNPISGHATLYWYQQILGQGPKLLIQFQNNGVVDDSQLPKDRFSAERLKGVDSTLKIQPAKLEDSAVYLCASSLDPQGAQAVYNEQFFGPGTRLTVL.

This clonotype was detected a few times. J is TRBJ1-6 and V is TRBV11-1; no clear D gene. The CDR3 is made up of 17 amino acids. The V gene lost 0 bases and the J gene lost 7 bases, with 16 bases spanning the gap. In germline, CDR1 is SGHAT, CDR2 FQDESV (reference sequence). This CDR3 reads CASSLAGFGVRNSPLHF. The CDR3 DNA reads as TGTGCCAGCAGCTTAGCGGGCTTCGGGGTGAGGAATTCACCCCTCCACTTT.

The genes are TRBV5-6 and TRBJ2-1; D not resolved. V lost 8 bases and J 0 bases, leaving 12 bases between the germline ends. The CDR3 is 14 residues long. The germline V gene has CDR1 SGHDT and CDR2 YYEEEE. CDR3 loop: CASTLASSYNEQFF. The CDR3 region has the DNA TGTGCCAGTACCCTGGCGAGCTCCTACAATGAGCAGTTCTTC.

This clonotype was counted at least ten times. The rearrangement uses TRBV10-1 and TRBJ2-3, with D uncertain. Germline CDR1 reads WNHNN; CDR2 reads SYGVQD (reference sequence). The CDR3 consists of 13 residues. Trimming cost V 0 bases and J 11 bases, with 12 bases left between them. This CDR3 reads CASSESRFSVQYF. The CDR3 bases are TGCGCCAGCAGTGAGTCACGGTTTTCAGTGCAGTATTTT.

This clonotype was observed a few times. The V gene is TRBV6-5, the J gene TRBJ2-2; 11 positions match TRBD2. Looked up from germline, CDR1 is MNHEY and CDR2 is SVGAGI. CDR3 length: 15 residues. Trimming took 6 bases from V and 5 from J; bases not matched to a gene: 5. For the CDR3, the DNA is TGTGCCAGCAGCCTTAGCGGGGGGGCAACCGGGGAGCTGTTTTTT. Translating it yields CASSLSGGATGELFF.

This clonotype was counted at least ten times. This chain links TRBV20-1 with TRBJ1-2; no definite D call. The CDR3 runs 13 residues. V shed 0 bases and J shed 6 bases, with 11 bases lying between them. From germline, CDR1 is DFQATT and CDR2 SNEGSKA (reference sequence). CDR3 in amino acids: CSARERGHNGYTF. The CDR3 bases are TGCAGTGCTAGAGAGAGAGGGCACAATGGCTACACCTTC.

This rearrangement joins TRBV19 to TRBJ1-5; no definite D call. The V and J ends lost 5 bases and 7 bases respectively, with 18 bases between them. In germline, CDR1 is LNHDA, CDR2 SQIVND (reference sequence). The CDR3 has 15 amino acids. CDR3 region: CASSSGSGFEQPQHF. The CDR3 DNA sequence: TGTGCCAGTAGTTCTGGGTCAGGTTTCGAACAGCCCCAGCATTTT.

This clonotype was found many times. The chain joins TRBV6-7 to TRBJ2-6; 7 bases align to TRBD2. TRBV6-7 is an ORF for which the function is uncertain. The CDR3 runs 15 residues. Unmatched junction bases numbered 4, after V lost 6 bases and J lost 2 bases. The CDR3 region has the DNA TGTGCCAGCAGCCTGGCGGGGGCTGGGGCCAACGTCCTGACTTTC. Its translation is CASSLAGAGANVLTF.

This clonotype was counted between two and nine times. The chain combines TRBV20-1 with TRBJ2-3, with D hard to call. V was shortened by 2 bases and J by 7 bases, with 7 bases between the two germline ends. Per germline, CDR1 DFQATT and CDR2 SNEGSKA (reference sequence). The length of the CDR3 is 11 residues. The CDR3 bases are TGCAGTGCTAGACGCCAAAATACGCAGTATTTT. This translates into CSARRQNTQYF.

Ten or more counts support this clonotype. The V and J genes are TRBV7-2 and TRBJ1-1, with no clear D. Trimming shortened V by 5 bases and J by 7 bases, and 11 bases separated the two germline ends. Germline CDR1 reads SGHTA; CDR2 reads FQGNSA. This CDR3 has 12 amino acids. The CDR3 loop reads CASSTTGGEAFF. The CDR3 bases are TGTGCCAGCAGCACAACCGGTGGTGAAGCTTTCTTT.

This clonotype was counted between two and nine times. The V call is TRBV18, the J call TRBJ2-2, with a possible D match to TRBD1 (6 bases). The V end lost 0 bases, the J end lost 1 base, and 9 bases lay between the germline ends. From germline, CDR1 is KGHSH and CDR2 LQKENI. The CDR3 is made up of 16 amino acids. CDR3 in amino acids: CASSPPWGQNTGELFF. CDR3 nucleotide sequence: TGTGCCAGCTCACCACCGTGGGGACAGAACACCGGGGAGCTGTTTTTT.

This clonotype was seen a few times. The CDR3 region has the DNA TGTGCCAGCAGTGAAAACAGGGGGGCCAACTATGGCTACACCTTC. As protein: CASSENRGANYGYTF. The chain couples TRBV6-1 to TRBJ1-2, with TRBD1 matching over 8 bases. V shed 2 bases, J shed 2 bases, and the junction held 4 bases outside the gene matches. The CDR3 has 15 residues. Per germline, CDR1 MNHNS and CDR2 SASEGT.

This clonotype was counted many times. J is TRBJ2-7 and V is TRBV10-3; D is tentatively TRBD1 or TRBD2 (6 bases each). The CDR3 extends over 16 amino acids. Trimming removed 4 bases at V and 2 bases at J, with 18 bases between. The germline CDR1 and CDR2 sequences are ENHRY and SYGVKD. CDR3 coding DNA: TGTGCCATCAGTGTCCCCGAGGGGGGAGGACCCTACGAGCAGTACTTC. It yields the protein CAISVPEGGGPYEQYF.

This clonotype showed up many times. The chain couples TRBV12-3 or TRBV12-4 to TRBJ1-1; no reliable D call. The ends were cut back, 7 bases at V and 6 bases at J, with 15 bases in the middle. CDR3 length equals 13 residues. The CDR3 region is CASILLGRAEAFF. CDR3 coding DNA: TGTGCCAGCATCCTCCTTGGGAGGGCTGAAGCTTTCTTT.

This clonotype appeared a few times. V and J are TRBV20-1 and TRBJ2-3; 7 bases are a match to TRBD2. V was clipped by 5 bases and J by 0 bases; unmatched bases: 5. CDR1 is DFQATT and CDR2 is SNEGSKA in the germline V gene (reference sequence). The CDR3 spans 14 residues. The CDR3 reads CSAGLAASTDTQYF. The CDR3 DNA follows: TGCAGTGCTGGGCTAGCGGCTAGCACAGATACGCAGTATTTT.

This clonotype was recorded at least ten times. The genes are TRBV6-5 and TRBJ2-7; the D gene is possibly TRBD1 (5 bases). This CDR3 contains 15 residues. The ends were cut back, 5 bases at V and 1 base at J, with 15 bases in the middle. In germline, CDR1 is MNHEY, CDR2 SVGAGI. For the CDR3, the DNA is TGTGCCAGCAGTGCGTACTCAGGGTCGTCCTACGAGCAGTACTTC. Its protein product is CASSAYSGSSYEQYF.

This clonotype has just a few counts. This sequence joins TRBV9 and TRBJ1-1; D is uncertain. Germline lookup yields CDR1 SGDLS and CDR2 YYNGEE. The CDR3 runs to 16 residues. Trimming took off 3 bases at V and 2 bases at J, with 17 bases between the two ends. The DNA of the CDR3 is TGTGCCAGCAGCGCACCCCCACCGAATTTAAACACTGAAGCTTTCTTT. Translated, it gives CASSAPPPNLNTEAFF.

Ten or more counts support this clonotype. The chain uses TRBV28 and TRBJ1-1; 9 positions match TRBD1. The trim removed 8 bases at V and 0 bases at J, leaving 19 bases unmatched. Germline V gene sequence: CDR1 MDHEN, CDR2 SYDVKM. The CDR3 extends over 19 amino acids. CDR3 loop: CASGLTGTGYRYLNTEAFF. CDR3 DNA sequence: TGTGCCAGCGGATTGACCGGGACAGGGTATCGCTATCTGAACACTGAAGCTTTCTTT.

This clonotype was found many times. The chain is built from TRBV5-5 and TRBJ1-5; a possible D gene is TRBD1 (5 bases). Germline CDR1 is SGHKS and CDR2 is YYEKEE (reference sequence). This CDR3 spans 16 amino acids. V was trimmed by 1 base and J by 3 bases, leaving 14 bases between them. This CDR3 is CASSLTGGLINQPQHF. Written as DNA, the CDR3 is TGTGCCAGCAGCTTGACCGGGGGACTGATCAATCAGCCCCAGCATTTT.